A single sample gave rise to the 23 T cell receptor beta chains below, sequenced in a study of T cell clonotyping in hematopoietic cell transplantation. Clones were sequenced by immunoSEQ multiplex PCR, and TCRdb holds only the in-frame ones, with some missing. The sample lists around 14,000 clones, around 62% occurring once. Sequencing was done on a sample of PBMCs. The receptors were gathered from a human donor who either received an allogeneic hematopoietic cell transplant for a myeloid malignancy or was a related donor (not recorded which). Some clones in this sample may be carry-over from other donors' samples.

This clone has more than one count but fewer than ten. V usage is TRBV11-2 and J usage is TRBJ1-2; 8 nucleotides align to TRBD1. V was pared by 5 bases and J by 7 bases, with 6 bases of the junction left unmatched. This CDR3 is 13 amino acids long. CDR1 and CDR2 from the germline V gene are SGHAT and FQNNGV. Here the CDR3 reads CASSLGTGLGYTF. CDR3 coding DNA: TGTGCCAGCAGCCTCGGGACAGGCCTTGGCTACACCTTC.

This sequence joins TRBV6-1 and TRBJ2-6; D uncertain. The germline V gene has CDR1 MNHNS and CDR2 SASEGT. CDR3 length: 15 residues. Trimming removed 7 bases from V and 0 bases from J, with 10 bases in between. CDR3 DNA: TGTGCCAGCACCAGAAGTAGCTCTGGGGCCAACGTCCTGACTTTC. Protein sequence: CASTRSSSGANVLTF.

This clone was counted between two and nine times. The chain employs TRBV5-6 and TRBJ2-2; the match to TRBD2 covers 11 bases. The CDR3 is made up of 16 amino acids. Germline CDR1 SGHDT, CDR2 YYEEEE. V trimming: 2 bases; J trimming: 3 bases; junction bases outside the gene matches: 3. For the CDR3, the DNA is TGTGCCAGCAGCTTCTTAGCGGGAGGGGACACCGGGGAGCTGTTTTTT. Translating it yields CASSFLAGGDTGELFF.

V is TRBV6-5 and J is TRBJ2-3, with D perhaps assigned TRBD1 or TRBD2 (5 bases each). Deletions cut 5 bases from V and 3 bases from J, with 15 bases between. Germline V CDR1 and CDR2: MNHEY, SVGAGI. The CDR3 extends over 15 amino acids. CDR3 DNA: TGTGCCAGCAGTCCCGAGCGGTGGGGGACAGATACGCAGTATTTT. This encodes CASSPERWGTDTQYF.

The chain employs TRBV30 and TRBJ2-4; possibly TRBD1 for D (5 bases). The CDR3 spans 12 residues. Germline V CDR1 and CDR2: GTSNPN, SVGIG (reference sequence). V was shortened by 5 bases and J by 8 bases, with 13 bases between the two germline ends. CDR3 amino acids: CAWGALGDIQYF. The CDR3 region has the DNA TGTGCCTGGGGGGCCCTAGGGGACATTCAGTACTTC.

V is TRBV5-1 and J is TRBJ1-1, with TRBD1 matching 7 bases. V was pared by 4 bases and J by 1 base, with 4 bases of the junction left unmatched. The CDR3 is 14 amino acids. Germline CDR1 SGHRS, CDR2 YFSETQ. As DNA, the CDR3 is TGCGCCAGCAGCCCCAGACAGGGGAACACTGAAGCTTTCTTT. This gives the protein CASSPRQGNTEAFF.

This chain connects TRBV19 to TRBJ1-5; a possible D gene is TRBD1 (5 bases). Per germline, CDR1 LNHDA and CDR2 SQIVND (reference sequence). There are 14 residues in the CDR3. V lost 4 bases and J 7 bases, leaving 14 bases between the germline ends. CDR3 in amino acids: CASSRRGEEQPQHF. The CDR3 nucleotides read TGTGCCAGTAGTAGACGGGGCGAGGAGCAGCCCCAGCATTTT.

The chain has TRBV7-6 and TRBJ2-3; either TRBD1 or TRBD2 may fit D (5 bases each). The CDR3 runs 14 residues. The germline V gene has CDR1 SGHVS and CDR2 FNYEAQ. Between the trimmed V and J ends, which lost 4 bases and 4 bases, there was a span of 12 bases. The chain's CDR3 is CASSSGAGPDTQYF. The CDR3 DNA sequence: TGTGCCAGCAGCTCCGGGGCGGGTCCAGATACGCAGTATTTT.

This chain connects TRBV19 to TRBJ1-4, with a possible D match to TRBD1 (5 bases). CDR1 and CDR2 from the germline V gene are LNHDA and SQIVND (reference sequence). The CDR3 is 15 amino acids. Trimming shortened V by 3 bases and J by 5 bases, and 13 bases separated the two germline ends. This CDR3 reads CASSIPREANEKLFF. For the CDR3, the DNA is TGTGCCAGTAGTATTCCCAGGGAGGCGAATGAAAAACTGTTTTTT.

A few counts support this clone. This chain uses TRBV6-5 with TRBJ1-1; D is unresolved. Trimming stripped 0 bases from V and 0 bases from J, with 8 bases between. CDR3 length: 15 residues. Per germline, CDR1 MNHEY and CDR2 SVGAGI. The CDR3, as DNA: TGTGCCAGCAGTTACTCGCCAGGCCTGAACACTGAAGCTTTCTTT. It specifies CASSYSPGLNTEAFF.

The chain is built from TRBV29-1 and TRBJ1-1; the D gene is possibly TRBD1 (5 bases). This CDR3 contains 13 residues. Germline CDR1 SQVTM, CDR2 ANQGSEA. V was cut by 3 bases and J by 2 bases, with 10 bases left in between. CDR3 sequence (DNA): TGCAGCGTTGAGGAGGGGCTAAACACTGAAGCTTTCTTT. Encoded protein: CSVEEGLNTEAFF.

With respect to this clone: Other DNA sequences within the sample encode an identical CDR3. This sequence joins TRBV4-3 and TRBJ1-1, with D hard to call. The V gene's germline CDR1 is LGHNA and CDR2 YSLEER. With 1 base removed from V and 1 base from J, the gap between germline ends came to 4 bases. The CDR3 extends over 13 amino acids. The CDR3 here is CASSQAGNTEAFF. The CDR3 nucleotides read TGCGCCAGCAGCCAAGCTGGGAACACTGAAGCTTTCTTT.

This clone turned up a few times. This sequence joins TRBV7-9 and TRBJ1-6, with 10 bases matching TRBD1. Germline CDR1 reads SEHNR; CDR2 reads FQNEAQ (reference sequence). This CDR3 is 15 amino acids long. V shed 6 bases and J 7 bases; nucleotides not matched to a gene: 6. The CDR3 reads CASRTGGQPNSPLHF. The DNA for the CDR3 is TGTGCCAGCAGGACAGGGGGCCAACCAAATTCACCCCTCCACTTT.

The chain carries TRBV29-1 and TRBJ1-6; 7 positions match TRBD1. J was trimmed by 9 bases and V by 5 bases; bases with no gene match: 10. This CDR3 has 14 amino acids. CDR1 and CDR2 (germline): SQVTM, ANQGSEA. CDR3 in DNA: TGCAGCGTTAGGGACAGATATCCCACTTCACCCCTCCACTTT. Residues: CSVRDRYPTSPLHF.

The rearrangement joins TRBV6-6 to TRBJ1-1, with 7 positions matching TRBD1. CDR3 length equals 12 residues. V lost 5 bases to trimming and J lost 5 bases; unmatched junction nucleotides: 2. Looked up from germline, CDR1 is MNHNY and CDR2 is SVGAGI (reference sequence). CDR3 protein: CASSLRGTEAFF. The CDR3, as DNA: TGTGCCAGCAGTCTCAGGGGGACTGAAGCTTTCTTT.

The sample holds one count of this clone. The genes are TRBV2 and TRBJ2-3, with D possibly being TRBD2 (6 bases). Looked up from germline, CDR1 is SNHLY and CDR2 is FYNNEI. V lost 1 base and J lost 2, with 13 bases in between. The CDR3 has 16 residues. The CDR3 nucleotides are TGTGCCAGCAGTGAAGACGGGAGATTAAACACAGATACGCAGTATTTT. This codes for CASSEDGRLNTDTQYF.

The chain employs TRBV7-2 and TRBJ1-1, with a possible D match to TRBD1 (5 bases). CDR3 length: 13 amino acids. Germline V gives CDR1 SGHTA, CDR2 FQGNSA. Trimming cost V 7 bases and J 3 bases, with 12 bases left between them. This chain's CDR3 is CASITRGYTEAFF. CDR3 sequence (DNA): TGTGCCAGCATCACGCGGGGGTACACTGAAGCTTTCTTT.

This chain uses TRBV14 with TRBJ2-3, with unresolved D. The CDR3 is made up of 13 amino acids. V was shortened by 3 bases and J by 0 bases, with 4 bases between the two germline ends. Germline-derived CDR1 and CDR2 are SGHDN and FVKESK. CDR3 nucleotide sequence: TGTGCCAGCAGCCATTTTAGCACAGATACGCAGTATTTT. Translation gives CASSHFSTDTQYF.

In its sample, this clone was seen a few times. This rearrangement joins TRBV4-1 to TRBJ1-2; 8 bases are a match to TRBD1. With 1 base clipped from V and 5 bases from J, the junction kept 6 bases outside the gene matches. CDR1 is MGHRA and CDR2 is YSYEKL in the germline V gene. This CDR3 spans 15 amino acids. CDR3 nucleotide sequence: TGCGCCAGCAGCCAAGCGGCAGGGGGCGTTTATGGCTACACCTTC. Its translation is CASSQAAGGVYGYTF.

The V gene is TRBV7-2, the J gene TRBJ1-2; D perhaps matches TRBD1 (5 bases). Trimming pared 2 bases from V and 4 bases from J, leaving 8 bases between. Germline assignment: CDR1 SGHTA and CDR2 FQGNSA. The CDR3 spans 13 residues. The CDR3 region has the DNA TGTGCCAGCAGCTTACAGGGTGCCTATGGCTACACCTTC. Translation gives CASSLQGAYGYTF.

This chain connects TRBV7-8 to TRBJ1-5; 7 nucleotides line up with TRBD1. Looked up from germline, CDR1 is SGHVS and CDR2 is FQNEAQ. This CDR3 contains 13 residues. V dropped 7 bases and J dropped 7; count of bases not matched to a gene: 7. CDR3 residues: CASTQTGRQPQHF. CDR3 nucleotides: TGTGCCAGCACCCAGACAGGGCGGCAGCCCCAGCATTTT.

This clone is a singleton in its sample. The chain is built from TRBV30 and TRBJ1-2; a weak D match, TRBD1 (5 bases). The CDR3 loop spans 12 amino acids. Trimming took off 1 base at V and 7 bases at J, with 10 bases between the two ends. Germline CDR1 reads GTSNPN; CDR2 reads SVGIG (reference sequence). The CDR3 loop is CAWSGQPGGYTF. The DNA for the CDR3 is TGTGCCTGGAGTGGACAGCCTGGTGGCTACACCTTC.

The rearrangement links TRBV5-1 to TRBJ1-1; TRBD1 aligns across 9 bases. Germline CDR1 is SGHRS and CDR2 is YFSETQ. The J segment lost 4 bases and the V segment lost 0 bases, leaving 10 bases of the junction unmatched. This CDR3 comprises 17 residues. Written as DNA, the CDR3 is TGCGCCAGCAGCTTGGGTCTCGGGACAGGGCGTGGCACTGAAGCTTTCTTT. As protein: CASSLGLGTGRGTEAFF.